Below are 19 T cell receptor beta chains sequenced from a single sample in a study of CD8 T cells in ankylosing spondylitis. TCRdb ran MiXCR on the 5' RACE reads and lists one entry per CDR3 protein. The top ten hold approximately 0.61% of the sample, which has approximately 240,000 distinct CDR3 sequences, roughly 25% seen once. The sequenced sample consisted of blood, either unsorted or a sorted T cell fraction (not recorded which). Receptors were obtained from a male donor with ankylosing spondylitis or in good health (not recorded which).

This clonotype was seen many times. The V call is TRBV4-2, the J call TRBJ2-1; tentative D call: TRBD2 (6 bases). This CDR3 spans 14 amino acids. Germline CDR1 LGHNA, CDR2 YNFKEQ. Trimming stripped 1 base from V and 4 bases from J, with 8 bases between. CDR3 amino acids: CASSQVGGYNEQFF. CDR3 in DNA: TGTGCCAGCAGCCAAGTGGGGGGATACAATGAGCAGTTCTTC.

The chain is built from TRBV14 and TRBJ1-5, with 9 bases aligning to TRBD1. V shed 1 base and J 7 bases; nucleotides not matched to a gene: 5. Germline assignment: CDR1 SGHDN and CDR2 FVKESK. This CDR3 is built from 15 residues. The CDR3 here is CASSQAGTGSQPQHF. Here the CDR3 DNA reads TGTGCCAGCAGCCAAGCAGGGACAGGGAGCCAGCCCCAGCATTTT.

The table lists this clonotype with many counts. The chain combines TRBV29-1 with TRBJ2-5; perhaps TRBD1 as D (6 bases). Trimming pared 4 bases from V and 2 bases from J, leaving 11 bases between. In germline, CDR1 is SQVTM, CDR2 ANQGSEA. The CDR3 is 13 amino acids. The CDR3 sequence is CSVARDTQETQYF. CDR3 sequence (DNA): TGCAGCGTTGCCCGGGACACACAAGAGACCCAGTACTTC.

This clonotype was seen ten or more times. This rearrangement joins TRBV6-1 to TRBJ1-2; no clear D gene. This CDR3 comprises 15 residues. Trimming stripped 5 bases from V and 2 bases from J, with 15 bases between. Per the germline V gene, CDR1 is MNHNS and CDR2 is SASEGT. DNA of the CDR3: TGTGCCAGCAGTCCGACCGGGATCCTCAACTATGGCTACACCTTC. Amino acids: CASSPTGILNYGYTF.

This clonotype was counted between two and nine times. V usage is TRBV9 and J usage is TRBJ1-3; D gene unclear. V was shortened by 2 bases and J by 1 base, with 10 bases between the two germline ends. The CDR3 runs 15 residues. Per the germline V gene, CDR1 is SGDLS and CDR2 is YYNGEE. The CDR3 nucleotides read TGTGCCAGCAGCGTGCTTCCGGGGTCTGGAAACACCATATATTTT. Amino acid sequence: CASSVLPGSGNTIYF.

This clonotype has more than one count but fewer than ten. V is TRBV29-1 and J is TRBJ2-7; maybe TRBD2 (6 bases). With 2 bases removed from V and 10 bases from J, the gap between germline ends came to 18 bases. CDR1 is SQVTM, CDR2 ANQGSEA, per germline. The CDR3 totals 13 residues. The CDR3 spells CSVESTSLRAQYF. CDR3 DNA sequence: TGCAGCGTTGAATCGACTAGTCTACGAGCCCAGTACTTC.

V is TRBV5-1 and J is TRBJ2-3, with D perhaps matching TRBD2 (5 bases). Germline CDR1 reads SGHRS; CDR2 reads YFSETQ. V was trimmed by 0 bases and J by 10 bases, leaving 18 bases between them. This CDR3 is built from 15 residues. CDR3 sequence (DNA): TGCGCCAGCAGCTTGGCCGTAGCGCTTTCGTCTCCGCAGTATTTT. Protein: CASSLAVALSSPQYF.

The chain joins TRBV12-3 or TRBV12-4 to TRBJ2-7; D ambiguous. The CDR3 is 12 amino acids. V was pared by 7 bases and J by 4 bases, with 11 bases between. CDR3: CASKFGVYEQYF. The DNA of the CDR3 is TGTGCCAGCAAGTTTGGGGTTTACGAGCAGTACTTC.

This chain joins TRBV2 and TRBJ1-2; perhaps TRBD1 as D (6 bases). V was trimmed by 6 bases and J by 1 base, leaving 12 bases between them. Germline V lookup: CDR1 SNHLY, CDR2 FYNNEI. CDR3 length: 14 residues. Here the CDR3 reads CASSRQGINYGYTF. The CDR3 nucleotides are TGTGCCAGCAGCCGGCAGGGGATTAACTATGGCTACACCTTC.

This clonotype appeared a few times. CDR3 sequence reads: CAISEPRQAAYEQYF. The CDR3 region has the DNA TGTGCCATCAGTGAGCCGAGACAGGCCGCCTACGAGCAGTACTTC. The chain couples TRBV10-3 to TRBJ2-7; D is perhaps TRBD1 (6 bases). The CDR3 runs to 15 residues. Per the germline V gene, CDR1 is ENHRY and CDR2 is SYGVKD. Trimming took 2 bases from V and 2 from J, leaving 13 bases between them.

This rearrangement joins TRBV5-1 to TRBJ1-1, with no clear D. CDR1 SGHRS and CDR2 YFSETQ come from the germline V gene. Trimming removed 0 bases at V and 1 base at J, with 7 bases between. This CDR3 is built from 14 residues. The CDR3 sequence: CASSLDQQNTEAFF. The CDR3 region has the DNA TGCGCCAGCAGCTTGGACCAACAGAACACTGAAGCTTTCTTT.

This chain links TRBV20-1 with TRBJ1-2; 10 bases agree with TRBD1. The CDR3 contains 14 residues. CDR1 and CDR2 (germline): DFQATT, SNEGSKA (reference sequence). Trimming removed 3 bases from V and 3 bases from J; junction bases left unmatched: 4. Here the CDR3 reads CSASGTGEYYGYTF. The DNA for the CDR3 is TGCAGTGCTAGCGGGACAGGGGAGTACTATGGCTACACCTTC.

This clonotype was recorded many times. This chain joins TRBV5-1 and TRBJ2-1; D not certain. From germline, CDR1 is SGHRS and CDR2 YFSETQ. The V end lost 5 bases, the J end lost 7 bases, and 13 bases lay between the germline ends. The CDR3 sequence is 13 residues long. The CDR3 region is CASRYWKRNEQFF. The CDR3 bases are TGCGCCAGCAGGTATTGGAAGAGGAATGAGCAGTTCTTC.

The sample holds a few counts of this clonotype. The rearrangement uses TRBV20-1 and TRBJ2-7; D possibly uses TRBD1 or TRBD2 (6 bases each). The CDR3 contains 15 residues. V lost 2 bases and J lost 2, with 16 bases in between. Germline CDR1 and CDR2: DFQATT and SNEGSKA (reference sequence). The CDR3: CSARNGGGSTYEQYF. Here the CDR3 DNA reads TGCAGTGCTAGAAACGGAGGGGGGAGTACCTACGAGCAGTACTTC.

This clonotype showed up just a few times. This chain uses TRBV29-1 with TRBJ2-1; 7 nucleotides agree with TRBD1. V dropped 7 bases and J dropped 2; count of bases not matched to a gene: 11. Per the germline V gene, CDR1 is SQVTM and CDR2 is ANQGSEA. The CDR3 is 15 amino acids. CDR3 nucleotides: TGCAGCGCCAGAGAGGGGGCCAGAGCCTACAATGAGCAGTTCTTC. It encodes CSAREGARAYNEQFF.

This chain connects TRBV6-4 to TRBJ2-3; no clear D gene. The V gene's germline CDR1 is MRHNA and CDR2 SNTAGT. Trimming cost V 0 bases and J 1 base, with 5 bases left between them. The CDR3 sequence is 14 residues long. The CDR3 reads CASSDSIGTDTQYF. The CDR3 DNA follows: TGTGCCAGCAGTGACTCCATCGGCACAGATACGCAGTATTTT.

This clonotype was found many times. The rearrangement links TRBV3-1 to TRBJ2-4; D unclear. The V end was cut by 10 bases, the J end by 0 bases, with 7 bases between. Germline CDR1 is LGHDT and CDR2 is YNNKEL (reference sequence). This CDR3 has 12 residues. CDR3 protein: CATSIAKNIQYF. The CDR3 DNA sequence: TGTGCCACCTCTATAGCCAAAAACATTCAGTACTTC.

In its sample, this clonotype was seen once. This sequence joins TRBV30 and TRBJ2-1; D gene uncertain. Trimming cost V 2 bases and J 10 bases, with 9 bases left between them. There are 11 residues in the CDR3. Germline V lookup: CDR1 GTSNPN, CDR2 SVGIG (reference sequence). CDR3 protein: CAWSSVEEQFF. Written as DNA, the CDR3 is TGTGCCTGGAGTTCAGTAGAGGAGCAGTTCTTC.

The chain joins TRBV6-2 or TRBV6-3 to TRBJ1-6, with 8 bases matching TRBD1. The CDR3 has 13 amino acids. Per the germline V gene, CDR1 is MNHEY and CDR2 is SVGEGT. V lost 2 bases and J lost 10; bases outside the gene matches: 1. CDR3: CASSYGTGSPLHF. The CDR3 DNA follows: TGTGCCAGCAGTTACGGGACAGGATCACCCCTCCACTTT.